This T cell receptor (beta chain) is from a study of Graves' ophthalmopathy and Graves' hyperthyroidism. The study enrolled ophthalmopathy donors with moderate-to-severe activity, CAS ≥3, NOSPECS ≥4 and duration under 3 months. The authors isolated PBMCs from 9.5 to 10 ml of fresh peripheral blood. This clonotype showed up many times. CDR3 regions of TCR beta were amplified from RNA transcripts. A first-round RT-PCR used HTBI primers, followed by a second-round multiplex PCR. TCRdb re-called the multiplex PCR reads through MiXCR, storing one row per CDR3 protein. The table has approximately 480,000 distinct CDR3 sequences, around an eighth seen once. Between the trimmed V and J ends, which lost 7 bases and 6 bases, there was a span of 9 bases. The CDR3 consists of 11 residues.

The TCR comes from a woman in her 30s with Graves' ophthalmopathy. V gene TRBV12-3 or TRBV12-4 combines with J gene TRBJ1-2; no reliable D call. Sequenced sample: blood. The CDR3 nucleotides are TGTGCCAGCAACCGTCTTGATGGCTACACCTTC. Translated, it gives CASNRLDGYTF.